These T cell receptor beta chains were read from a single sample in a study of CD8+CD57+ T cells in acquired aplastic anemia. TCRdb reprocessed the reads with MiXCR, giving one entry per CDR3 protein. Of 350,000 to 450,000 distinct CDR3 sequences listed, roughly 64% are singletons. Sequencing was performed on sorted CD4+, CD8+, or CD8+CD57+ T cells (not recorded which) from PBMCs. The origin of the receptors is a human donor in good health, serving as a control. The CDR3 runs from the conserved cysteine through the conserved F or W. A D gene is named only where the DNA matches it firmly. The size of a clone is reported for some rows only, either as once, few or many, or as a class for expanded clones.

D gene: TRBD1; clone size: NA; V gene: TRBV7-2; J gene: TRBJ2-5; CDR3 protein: CASSLKQGDTRNF; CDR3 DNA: TGCGCCAGCAGCTTAAAACAGGGGGACACTCGGAACTTC
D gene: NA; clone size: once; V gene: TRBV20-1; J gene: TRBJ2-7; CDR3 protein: CSAGDRGLAEVYEQHF; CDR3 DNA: TGCAGTGCTGGGGACAGGGGACTAGCGGAAGTTTACGAGCAGCATTTC
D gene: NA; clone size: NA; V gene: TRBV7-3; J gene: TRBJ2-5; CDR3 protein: CASSLDWTTDTQYQYF; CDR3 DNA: TGTGCCAGCAGCTTAGACTGGACCACAGATACGCAGTATCAGTACTTC
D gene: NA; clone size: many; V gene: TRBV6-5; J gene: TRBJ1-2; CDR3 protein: CASHAVGASYGYTF; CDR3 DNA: TGTGCCAGCCATGCCGTAGGAGCCAGCTATGGCTACACCTTC
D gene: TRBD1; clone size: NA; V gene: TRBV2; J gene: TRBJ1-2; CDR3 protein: CASRADRPNYGYTF; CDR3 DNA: TGTGCCAGCAGGGCGGACAGGCCCAACTATGGCTACACCTTC
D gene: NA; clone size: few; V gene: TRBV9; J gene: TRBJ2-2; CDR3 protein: CASSVLTGELFF; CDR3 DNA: TGTGCCAGCAGCGTACTCACCGGGGAGCTGTTTTTT
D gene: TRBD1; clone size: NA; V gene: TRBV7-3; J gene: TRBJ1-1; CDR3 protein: CASSSSGTGSLTEAFF; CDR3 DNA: TGTGCCAGCAGCTCCTCCGGGACAGGGTCTCTGACTGAAGCTTTCTTT
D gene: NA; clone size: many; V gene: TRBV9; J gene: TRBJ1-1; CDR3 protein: CASSPGGRNAFF; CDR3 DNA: TGTGCCAGCAGCCCGGGGGGCCGGAATGCTTTCTTT
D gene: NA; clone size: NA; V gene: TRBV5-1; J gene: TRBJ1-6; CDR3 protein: CASRLESVFRSPLHF; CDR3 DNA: TGCGCCAGCCGCCTTGAGTCTGTGTTCAGGTCACCCCTCCACTTT
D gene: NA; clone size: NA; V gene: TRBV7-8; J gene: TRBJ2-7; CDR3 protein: CASSLGGENTEAFQYF; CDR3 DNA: TGTGCCAGCAGCTTAGGGGGTGAGAACACAGAAGCTTTCCAGTACTTC
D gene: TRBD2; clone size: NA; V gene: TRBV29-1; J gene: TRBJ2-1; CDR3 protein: CSATGPGGPNEQFF; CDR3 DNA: TGCAGTGCTACAGGCCCGGGGGGTCCAAATGAGCAGTTCTTC
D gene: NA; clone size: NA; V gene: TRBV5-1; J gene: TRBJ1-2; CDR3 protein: CASSRACSEGYTF; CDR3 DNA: TGTGCCAGCAGCAGAGCCTGTTCGGAGGGCTACACCTTC
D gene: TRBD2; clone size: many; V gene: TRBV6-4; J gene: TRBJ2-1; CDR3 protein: CASSDGTSGANEQFF; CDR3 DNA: TGTGCCAGCAGTGACGGGACTAGCGGGGCCAATGAGCAGTTCTTC
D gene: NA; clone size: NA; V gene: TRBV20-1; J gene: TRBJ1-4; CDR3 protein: CSASRLGATNEKLFF; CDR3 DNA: TGCAGTGCCTCAAGGCTTGGAGCAACTAATGAAAAACTGTTTTTT
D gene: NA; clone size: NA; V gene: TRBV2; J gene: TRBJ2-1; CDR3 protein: CASSASWGSEQFF; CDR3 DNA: TGTGCCAGCAGTGCTAGTTGGGGTTCTGAGCAGTTCTTC
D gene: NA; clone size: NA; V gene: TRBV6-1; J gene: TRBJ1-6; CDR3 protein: CASSAPGASYNSPLHF; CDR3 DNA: TGTGCCAGCAGTGCACCAGGGGCCTCCTATAATTCACCCCTCCACTTT
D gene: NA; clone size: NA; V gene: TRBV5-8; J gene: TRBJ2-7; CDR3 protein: CASSQEGGEQYF; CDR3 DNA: TGTGCCAGCAGCCAGGAAGGGGGCGAGCAGTACTTC
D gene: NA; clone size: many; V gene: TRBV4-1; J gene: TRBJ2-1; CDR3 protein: CASSQAVYNEQFF; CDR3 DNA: TGCGCCAGCAGCCAAGCTGTATACAATGAGCAGTTCTTC
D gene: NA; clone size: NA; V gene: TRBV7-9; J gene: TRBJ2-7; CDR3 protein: CASSLRGVTYEQYF; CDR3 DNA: TGTGCCAGCAGCTTGAGGGGGGTCACCTACGAGCAGTACTTC
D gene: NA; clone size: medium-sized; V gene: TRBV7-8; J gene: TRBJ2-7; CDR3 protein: CASSLPGGEQYF; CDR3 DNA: TGTGCCAGCAGCTTACCCGGCGGCGAGCAGTACTTC
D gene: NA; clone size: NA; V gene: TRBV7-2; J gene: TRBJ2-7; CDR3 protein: CASSALGGGGYEQYF; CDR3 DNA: TGTGCCAGCAGCGCGCTGGGGGGAGGGGGATACGAGCAGTACTTC
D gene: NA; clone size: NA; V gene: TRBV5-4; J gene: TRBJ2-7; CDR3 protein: CASSLEDRTYYEQYF; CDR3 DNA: TGTGCCAGCAGCTTAGAAGACAGGACTTACTACGAGCAGTACTTC
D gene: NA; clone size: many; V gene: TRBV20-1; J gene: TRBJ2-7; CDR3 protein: CSTSRQGMYEQYF; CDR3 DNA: TGCAGTACCAGTAGGCAGGGGATGTACGAGCAGTACTTC
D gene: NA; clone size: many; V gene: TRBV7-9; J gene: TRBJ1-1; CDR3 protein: CASSLVRVRFTEAFF; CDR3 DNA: TGTGCCAGCAGCTTAGTACGGGTCAGGTTCACTGAAGCTTTCTTT
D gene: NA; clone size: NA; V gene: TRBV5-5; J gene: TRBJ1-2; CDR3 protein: CASSLADIHYGYTF; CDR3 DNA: TGTGCCAGCAGCCTAGCTGACATTCACTATGGCTACACCTTC
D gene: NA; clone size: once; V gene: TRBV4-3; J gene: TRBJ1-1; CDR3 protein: CASSQEGGVDTEAFF; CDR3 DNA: TGCGCCAGCAGCCAAGAGGGCGGGGTTGACACTGAAGCTTTCTTT
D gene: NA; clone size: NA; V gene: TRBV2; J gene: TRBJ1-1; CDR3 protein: CASSQSTEAFF; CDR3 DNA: TGTGCCAGCAGCCAGTCGACAGAAGCATTCTTT
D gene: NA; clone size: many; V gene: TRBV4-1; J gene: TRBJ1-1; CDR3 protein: CASSQVGYNTEAFF; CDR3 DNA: TGCGCCAGCAGCCAAGTAGGGTACAACACTGAAGCTTTCTTT
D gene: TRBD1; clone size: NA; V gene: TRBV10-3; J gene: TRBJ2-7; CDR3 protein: CAIRETGAGEQYF; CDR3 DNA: TGTGCCATCAGGGAGACAGGGGCTGGCGAGCAGTACTTC
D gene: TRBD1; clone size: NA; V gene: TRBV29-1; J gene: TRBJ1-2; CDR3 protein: CSVRTGGGTNYGYTF; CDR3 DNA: TGCAGCGTCAGGACAGGGGGGGGAACTAACTATGGCTACACCTTC
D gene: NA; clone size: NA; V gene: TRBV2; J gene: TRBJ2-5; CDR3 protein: CASSQRAQGTEYF; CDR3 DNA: TGTGCCAGCAGTCAGCGAGCCCAAGGGACCGAGTACTTC
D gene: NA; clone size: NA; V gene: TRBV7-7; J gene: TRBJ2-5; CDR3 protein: CASSLNYQETQYFTQYF; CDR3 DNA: NA
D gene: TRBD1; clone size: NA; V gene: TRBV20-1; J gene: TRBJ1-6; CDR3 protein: CSARGRYNSPLHF; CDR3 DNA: TGCAGTGCAAGGGGGCGGTATAATTCACCCCTCCACTTT
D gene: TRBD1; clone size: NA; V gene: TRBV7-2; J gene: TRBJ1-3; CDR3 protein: CASSLARQGGTDTPIYF; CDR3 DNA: TGTGCCAGCAGCTTGGCCAGACAGGGTGGCACAGATACGCCCATATATTTT
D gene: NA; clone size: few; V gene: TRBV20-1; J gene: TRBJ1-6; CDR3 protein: CSAGSTSSTLHF; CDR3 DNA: TGCAGTGCTGGTAGTACATCCAGTACCCTCCACTTT
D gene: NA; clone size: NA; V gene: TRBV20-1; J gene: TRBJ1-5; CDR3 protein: CSALEWANQPQHF; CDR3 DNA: TGCAGTGCACTAGAGTGGGCAAATCAGCCCCAGCATTTT
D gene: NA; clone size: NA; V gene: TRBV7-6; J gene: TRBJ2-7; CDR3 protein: CASSSRAGDNDTQQYF; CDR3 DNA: TGTGCCAGCAGCTCGCGGGCGGGGGACAACGATACGCAGCAGTACTTC
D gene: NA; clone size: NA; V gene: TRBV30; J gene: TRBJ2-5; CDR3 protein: CAWNLGPGGETQYF; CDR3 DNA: TGTGCCTGGAATTTAGGGCCTGGGGGGGAGACCCAGTACTTC
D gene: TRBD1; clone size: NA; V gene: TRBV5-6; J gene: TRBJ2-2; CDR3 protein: CASSRDSRITGELFF; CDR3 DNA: TGTGCCAGCAGCCGGGACAGCCGTATCACCGGGGAGCTGTTTTTT
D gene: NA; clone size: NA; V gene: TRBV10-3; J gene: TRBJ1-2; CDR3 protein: CAISPPDRQYGYTF; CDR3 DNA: TGTGCCATCAGTCCGCCCGACAGGCAGTATGGCTACACCTTC
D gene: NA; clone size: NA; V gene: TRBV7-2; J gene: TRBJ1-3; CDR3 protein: CASSPGGGGVAHTIYF; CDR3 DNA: TGTGCCAGCAGCCCCGGCGGTGGGGGGGTGGCCCACACTATATATTTT
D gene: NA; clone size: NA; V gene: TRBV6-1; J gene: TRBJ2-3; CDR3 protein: CASGYITHSGETDTQYF; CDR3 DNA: TGTGCCAGCGGGTACATAACCCACTCGGGAGAAACGGATACGCAGTATTTT